This T cell receptor beta chain derives from a study of neurological immune-mediated disorders. TCRdb re-derived calls from the 5' RACE reads in MiXCR, one entry per CDR3 protein. The sample carries more than 75,000 distinct CDR3 sequences, 10% recorded once. The germline CDR1 and CDR2 sequences are MNHNS and SASEGT. This CDR3 is 15 amino acids long. The V end lost 4 bases, the J end lost 0 bases, and 7 bases lay between the germline ends. Study-level points and caveats: TCR clonal expansion peaked in HTLV-1-associated myelopathy patients and was lowest in multiple sclerosis patients. Expanded clones shared no identical CDR3 amino acid sequences across subjects, which suggested private TCR-beta repertoires in all groups.

With respect to this clonotype: Its antigen remains unknown.

Unsorted libraries used 2 million PBMCs kept at -80 degrees C. The clonotype comes from a middle-aged man in good health. V and J are TRBV6-1 and TRBJ2-6; D gene uncertain. Sequencing was performed on PBMCs. The DNA of the CDR3 is TGTGCCAGCAGTGCAAAGAGCTCTGGGGCCAACGTCCTGACTTTC. As protein: CASSAKSSGANVLTF.